These 18 T cell receptor beta chains were sequenced from one sample in a study of cytotoxic CD8 clonotypes in ibrutinib-treated CLL. Some clones are missing from TCRdb's copy, which holds only in-frame ones; the method was immunoSEQ multiplex PCR. Of about 140,000 clones in the sample, approximately 80% are singletons; the top ten hold around 30%. Sequencing was performed on PBMCs, taken after 12 months of ibrutinib treatment. The receptors here all came from a human donor with chronic lymphocytic leukemia.

J is TRBJ1-2 and V is TRBV29-1; 7 bases fit TRBD1. The CDR3 runs to 14 residues. The V and J ends lost 7 bases and 4 bases, in that order; junction bases with no gene match: 12. Germline V gene lookup returns CDR1 SQVTM and CDR2 ANQGSEA. CDR3 DNA: TGCAGCGCTGGAGACAGGGTCTCAGTCTATGGCTACACCTTC. Its protein product is CSAGDRVSVYGYTF. Looking up the rest from reference TRBV29-1 and TRBJ1-2 gives the full variable domain: SAVISQKPSRDICQRGTSLTIQCQVDSQVTMMFWYRQQPGQSLTLIATANQGSEATYESGFVIDKFPISRPNLTFSTLTVSNMSPEDSSIYLCSAGDRVSVYGYTFGSGTRLTVV.

The genes are TRBV28 and TRBJ2-1; TRBD1 agrees at 11 bases. Germline assignment: CDR1 MDHEN and CDR2 SYDVKM. V dropped 6 bases and J dropped 1; count of bases not matched to a gene: 2. The length of the CDR3 is 15 residues. In DNA form, the CDR3 reads TGTGCCAGCAGGGGGACAGGGGGGTCCTACAATGAGCAGTTCTTC. Amino acids: CASRGTGGSYNEQFF.

This clone appeared a few times. The chain has TRBV7-2 and TRBJ2-7; TRBD1 aligns across 8 bases. The CDR3 consists of 16 residues. The germline CDR1 and CDR2 sequences are SGHTA and FQGNSA. V was clipped by 4 bases and J by 6 bases; unmatched bases: 14. The chain's CDR3 is CASSWYVIGQGSEQYF. The CDR3, as DNA: TGTGCCAGCAGCTGGTACGTAATCGGACAGGGTTCCGAGCAGTACTTC. The full variable domain, rest sourced from reference TRBV7-2 and TRBJ2-7, is GAGVSQSPSNKVTEKGKDVELRCDPISGHTALYWYRQSLGQGLEFLIYFQGNSAPDKSGLPSDRFSAERTGGSVSTLTIQRTQQEDSAVYLCASSWYVIGQGSEQYFGPGTRLTVT.

The rearrangement uses TRBV2 and TRBJ1-5; D gene uncertain. V lost 4 bases and J lost 11, with 15 bases in between. This CDR3 has 13 residues. Germline-derived CDR1 and CDR2 are SNHLY and FYNNEI. The CDR3 DNA reads TGTGCCAGCAGTGTTATCCGGGGAGAGTCCCAGCATTTT. This sequence encodes CASSVIRGESQHF. Based on the CDR3 plus reference TRBV2 and TRBJ1-5, the full variable domain is EPEVTQTPSHQVTQMGQEVILRCVPISNHLYFYWYRQILGQKVEFLVSFYNNEISEKSEIFDDQFSVERPDGSNFTLKIRSTKLEDSAMYFCASSVIRGESQHFGDGTRLSIL.

As DNA, the CDR3 is TGTGCCAGCCTAGACGTATCGGCCCGGCAGTACTTC. It yields the protein CASLDVSARQYF. The rearrangement links TRBV2 to TRBJ2-7; D unclear. The CDR3 contains 12 residues. The germline V and J ends were trimmed by 8 bases and 9 bases, with 17 bases remaining between them. Germline CDR1 and CDR2: SNHLY and FYNNEI. Full variable domain (remainder filled in from reference TRBV2 and TRBJ2-7): EPEVTQTPSHQVTQMGQEVILRCVPISNHLYFYWYRQILGQKVEFLVSFYNNEISEKSEIFDDQFSVERPDGSNFTLKIRSTKLEDSAMYFCASLDVSARQYFGPGTRLTVT.

This chain connects TRBV7-9 to TRBJ2-3, with 13 bases identical to TRBD2. The germline gives CDR1 SEHNR, CDR2 FQNEAQ (reference sequence). This CDR3 has 15 amino acids. Trimming cost V 4 bases and J 6 bases; bases outside gene matches: 4. The CDR3 DNA reads TGTGCCAGCAGCTCCGGACTAGCGGGAGTGGATACGCAGTATTTT. This translates into CASSSGLAGVDTQYF.

Of note for this clone: One end of the junction does not line up with germline, which may come from a read error. The rearrangement joins TRBV7-9 to TRBJ2-7; 8 bases line up with TRBD1. The CDR3 consists of 11 residues. CDR1 is SEHNR and CDR2 is FQNEAQ in the germline V gene (reference sequence). CDR3 amino acids: CASSADRAAHF. CDR3 nucleotide sequence: TGTGCCAGCAGCGCGGACAGGGCGGCGCACTTC.

This clone showed up just a few times. The rearrangement joins TRBV9 to TRBJ1-5; D remains unclear. Germline CDR1 SGDLS, CDR2 YYNGEE. The CDR3 is made up of 14 amino acids. The V gene lost 3 bases and the J gene lost 0 bases, with 7 bases spanning the gap. CDR3 sequence reads: CASSEGLSNQPQHF. The CDR3 DNA sequence: TGTGCCAGCAGCGAGGGCCTTAGCAATCAGCCCCAGCATTTT.

The rearrangement joins TRBV10-3 to TRBJ1-1; D remains ambiguous. V shed 10 bases and J shed 0 bases, with 21 bases lying between them. Germline values: CDR1 ENHRY, CDR2 SYGVKD. The CDR3 loop spans 16 amino acids. The CDR3 region is CATAAQENILNTEAFF. The DNA of the CDR3 is TGTGCCACCGCCGCGCAGGAAAATATTTTGAACACTGAAGCTTTCTTT.

The genes are TRBV11-2 and TRBJ2-7; D is possibly TRBD2 (6 bases). The CDR3 has 12 amino acids. The germline V gene encodes CDR1 SGHAT and CDR2 FQNNGV. Trimming took off 5 bases at V and 6 bases at J, with 11 bases between the two ends. In DNA form, the CDR3 reads TGTGCCAGCAGCGCTACGGGAGCCGAGCAGTACTTC. Protein sequence: CASSATGAEQYF.

The rearrangement uses TRBV27 and TRBJ1-1; D is unresolved. Germline V gene data show CDR1 as MNHEY and CDR2 as SMNVEV (reference sequence). This CDR3 has 13 residues. V dropped 2 bases and J dropped 5 bases, with 9 bases sitting between them. In DNA form, the CDR3 reads TGTGCCAGCAGTTTACCGGGAGGTACTGAAGCTTTCTTT. Its translation: CASSLPGGTEAFF.

This clone has a single count. The V and J genes are TRBV13 and TRBJ2-7; 8 bases align to TRBD1. The CDR3 sequence is 15 residues long. V was clipped by 6 bases and J by 4 bases; unmatched bases: 11. CDR1 is PRHDT and CDR2 is FYEKMQ in the germline V gene (reference sequence). This CDR3 is CASSNTGQALYEQYF. CDR3 nucleotide sequence: TGTGCCAGCAGTAACACGGGACAGGCCCTATACGAGCAGTACTTC. The full variable domain, its missing parts supplied by reference TRBV13 and TRBJ2-7, is AAGVIQSPRHLIKEKRETATLKCYPIPRHDTVYWYQQGPGQDPQFLISFYEKMQSDKGSIPDRFSAQQFSDYHSELNMSSLELGDSALYFCASSNTGQALYEQYFGPGTRLTVT.

The chain has TRBV7-2 and TRBJ1-1, with 8 positions matching TRBD1. Trimming took 6 bases from V and 0 from J; bases not matched to a gene: 0. CDR3 length equals 13 residues. Germline V gives CDR1 SGHTA, CDR2 FQGNSA. The CDR3 sequence is CASRGQVNTEAFF. The CDR3 region has the DNA TGTGCCAGCAGGGGACAGGTGAACACTGAAGCTTTCTTT.

This clone turned up a few times. The chain is built from TRBV27 and TRBJ1-2; 8 nucleotides align to TRBD1. The CDR3 is made up of 15 amino acids. Looked up from germline, CDR1 is MNHEY and CDR2 is SMNVEV (reference sequence). The trim removed 0 bases at V and 4 bases at J, leaving 4 bases unmatched. The CDR3 nucleotides are TGTGCCAGCAGTTTATCCGGACAGGGTATCTATGGCTACACCTTC. It encodes CASSLSGQGIYGYTF.

In this sample, this clone turned up many times. The gene calls are TRBV6-6 and TRBJ2-3, with TRBD2 identical over 8 bases. This CDR3 has 16 amino acids. V gave up 6 bases and J gave up 0 bases; unmatched junction bases: 8. CDR1 is MNHNY and CDR2 is SVGAGI in the germline V gene (reference sequence). CDR3 residues: CASSFAGGTSTDTQYF. DNA for the CDR3: TGTGCCAGCAGCTTCGCGGGGGGAACTAGCACAGATACGCAGTATTTT.

This clone appeared once. CDR3 sequence (DNA): TGTGCCAGCAGTTACGTAGGACAGCTTGAAGCTTTCTTT. The encoded protein is CASSYVGQLEAFF. V is TRBV6-5 and J is TRBJ1-1, with a weak D call TRBD1 (6 bases). Deletions cut 2 bases from V and 7 bases from J, with 11 bases between. From germline, CDR1 is MNHEY and CDR2 SVGAGI. The CDR3 length is 13 residues.

This clone was observed a handful of times. V and J are TRBV13 and TRBJ2-1; the match to TRBD2 covers 11 bases. J lost 0 bases, V lost 4 bases, and 8 bases had no gene match. Germline assignment: CDR1 PRHDT and CDR2 FYEKMQ (reference sequence). This CDR3 has 18 amino acids. CDR3 DNA: TGTGCCAGCAGCTCCTGGGCTAGCGGGAGGAGCTCCTACAATGAGCAGTTCTTC. Its translation is CASSSWASGRSSYNEQFF.

A note on this clone: This sample also contains other DNA sequences that code for the same CDR3. The chain uses TRBV2 and TRBJ2-7; no definite D call. The length of the CDR3 is 13 residues. CDR1 is SNHLY and CDR2 is FYNNEI in the germline V gene. Trimming shortened V by 4 bases and J by 3 bases, and 10 bases separated the two germline ends. The DNA for the CDR3 is TGTGCCAGCAGTGCATTGGGAAGCTACGAGCAGTACTTC. Translation: CASSALGSYEQYF.